Listed below are T cell receptor beta chains from one sample, sequenced in a study of PD-1 blockade in classical Hodgkin lymphoma. The method was immunoSEQ multiplex PCR; TCRdb's version includes in-frame clones alone and lacks a portion of them. The data contain around 60,000 clones, 85% to 90% of them singletons. The sample was peripheral blood mononuclear cells (PBMCs), taken before the second cycle of nivolumab. These receptors were collected from a human donor with classical Hodgkin lymphoma. CDR3s leave out the opening cysteine and the closing phenylalanine or tryptophan.

>TRBV19|TRBJ1-2
ASSKADPYGYT
>TRBV5-1|TRBJ2-5
ASRPDRGRQETQY
>TRBV7-9|TRBJ1-4
ASSPSGDRGNEKLF
>TRBV19|TRBJ1-4
ASSLRQAGGEKLF
>TRBV5-1|TRBJ1-6
ASSTGQGDNSPLH
>TRBV13|TRBJ1-4
ASSSRASNEKLF
>TRBV11-2|TRBJ1-6
ASSSRISPLH
>TRBV5-1|TRBJ2-5
ASSLQGGETQY
>TRBV5-1|TRBJ2-3
ASSSQGTDTQY
>TRBV5-1|TRBJ1-2
ASSLTVGQYGYT
>TRBV7-2|TRBJ2-1
ASSLVVGLVSGEQF
>TRBV19|TRBJ1-6
ASSKSGGSPLH
>TRBV28|TRBJ2-5
ASRFAGGMETQY